This T cell receptor (beta chain) was retrieved from a study of blood T cell repertoires in COVID-19. About the research overall: Sites in the United States, Italy and Spain provided acute and convalescent COVID-19 samples. T cells, B-cell-depleted T cells, or PBMCs supplied cDNA or gDNA.

This CDR3 region has 14 residues. Germline V gives CDR1 WNHNN, CDR2 SYGVQD (reference sequence). V shed 8 bases and J shed 3 bases, with 16 bases lying between them. As originally analysed: Counts of nucleated cells, estimated from reference gene primer amplification, were obtained. Repertoires were generated with immunoSEQ multiplex PCR, while TCRdb's copy carries only in-frame clones and drops some. D and trimming were read from the DNA, whereas the V and J calls and clone size are those reported in that table. The data hold about 50,000 clones, with around 88% observed a single time. The table lists this clone with a count of one.

The chain joins TRBV10-1 to TRBJ1-1; weak D call: TRBD1 (5 bases). The TCR originated in a woman aged 55-70 years with acute or convalescent COVID-19. Sequencing was done on a sample of peripheral blood. The CDR3 loop is CASHTASGDTEAFF. The CDR3 coding sequence is TGCGCCAGCCATACCGCCTCGGGGGACACTGAAGCTTTCTTT.